Shown below are 21 T cell receptor beta chains from a single sample sequenced in a study of blood T cell repertoires in COVID-19. Repertoires were generated with immunoSEQ multiplex PCR, while TCRdb's copy carries only in-frame clones and drops some. The profile shows about 140,000 clones, almost 90% of them singletons. Input material: peripheral blood. The source is a man between 50 and 59 years old with active or convalescent COVID-19.

The chain uses TRBV27 and TRBJ2-3, with TRBD1 matching over 9 bases. Germline CDR1 is MNHEY and CDR2 is SMNVEV (reference sequence). V gave up 1 base and J gave up 4 bases; unmatched junction bases: 12. The CDR3 consists of 18 residues. CDR3 region: CASSLFQTGGPRADTQYF. CDR3 nucleotide sequence: TGTGCCAGCAGTTTATTCCAGACAGGGGGGCCGAGAGCAGATACGCAGTATTTT.

The genes are TRBV11-3 and TRBJ2-2; 10 bases line up with TRBD1. In germline, CDR1 is SGHNT, CDR2 YENEEA. The CDR3 totals 16 residues. V shed 0 bases and J 6 bases; nucleotides not matched to a gene: 4. CDR3 loop: CASSLDRDRGAGELFF. CDR3 in DNA: TGTGCCAGCAGCTTAGATCGGGACAGGGGAGCCGGGGAGCTGTTTTTT.

The CDR3 nucleotides are TGTGCCAGCAGTTTCGGGAGAACTGGAAACACCATATATTTT. It translates to CASSFGRTGNTIYF. The rearrangement joins TRBV28 to TRBJ1-3; unclear D gene. Between the trimmed V and J ends, which lost 3 bases and 2 bases, there was a span of 8 bases. The CDR3 has 14 residues. Germline V gives CDR1 MDHEN, CDR2 SYDVKM.

The V and J genes are TRBV29-1 and TRBJ2-1, with a tentative D call TRBD1 (5 bases). V gave up 2 bases and J gave up 9 bases, with 17 bases separating them. The CDR3 runs to 14 residues. Germline lookup yields CDR1 SQVTM and CDR2 ANQGSEA. Here the CDR3 reads CSVELSWERGEQFF. Written as DNA, the CDR3 is TGCAGCGTTGAACTTTCGTGGGAAAGGGGTGAGCAGTTCTTC.

The chain links TRBV4-1 to TRBJ2-1; the D gene is possibly TRBD2 (6 bases). Germline values: CDR1 MGHRA, CDR2 YSYEKL. Trimming stripped 1 base from V and 1 base from J, with 11 bases between. The length of the CDR3 is 16 residues. The CDR3 sequence: CASSQGVSGSYNEQFF. In DNA, the CDR3 is TGCGCCAGCAGCCAAGGGGTTAGCGGTTCCTACAATGAGCAGTTCTTC.

In nucleotides, the CDR3 is TGTGCCCTCAACCGAGGGAGGGGGACCGGGGAGCTGTTTTTT. Translated: CALNRGRGTGELFF. This chain links TRBV6-5 with TRBJ2-2, with a tentative D call TRBD2 (7 bases). Germline CDR1 and CDR2: MNHEY and SVGAGI. The CDR3 is 14 residues long. The germline V and J ends were trimmed by 11 bases and 5 bases, with 18 bases remaining between them.

This clone was detected only once. The V and J genes are TRBV28 and TRBJ2-3, with 9 bases fitting TRBD2. In germline, CDR1 is MDHEN, CDR2 SYDVKM. This CDR3 comprises 16 residues. V trimming: 3 bases; J trimming: 1 base; junction bases outside the gene matches: 5. The CDR3 loop reads CASSFPAGGRTDTQYF. CDR3 sequence (DNA): TGTGCCAGCAGTTTCCCAGCGGGAGGACGCACAGATACGCAGTATTTT.

This clone was counted a few times. The chain links TRBV10-2 to TRBJ1-5; D is unclear. CDR1 WSHSY and CDR2 SAAADI come from the germline V gene. This CDR3 has 14 residues. The V end was cut by 5 bases, the J end by 5 bases, with 13 bases between. The CDR3 DNA reads TGCGCCAGCAGTAATTACAAAGTGGATCAGCCCCAGCATTTT. Translation gives CASSNYKVDQPQHF.

This clone was detected once. The chain links TRBV19 to TRBJ2-7; D possibly corresponds to TRBD1 (6 bases). CDR1 is LNHDA and CDR2 is SQIVND in the germline V gene (reference sequence). Trimming removed 3 bases from V and 6 bases from J, with 18 bases in between. The CDR3 sequence is 15 residues long. Here the CDR3 reads CASSMARGGRVEQYF. CDR3 bases: TGTGCCAGTAGTATGGCGCGAGGGGGTCGGGTCGAGCAGTACTTC.

The rearrangement links TRBV5-4 to TRBJ2-3; 9 nucleotides line up with TRBD1. The trim removed 9 bases at V and 3 bases at J, leaving 8 bases unmatched. This CDR3 region has 14 residues. Per the germline V gene, CDR1 is SGHNT and CDR2 is YYREEE (reference sequence). The CDR3 region has the DNA TGTGCCACGGACAGGGGCGTCGCTACAGATACGCAGTATTTT. This gives the protein CATDRGVATDTQYF. The full variable domain, rest sourced from reference TRBV5-4 and TRBJ2-3, is ETGVTQSPTHLIKTRGQQVTLRCSSQSGHNTVSWYQQALGQGPQFIFQYYREEENGRGNFPPRFSGLQFPNYSSELNVNALELDDSALYLCATDRGVATDTQYFGPGTRLTVL.

V and J are TRBV27 and TRBJ2-2; the match to TRBD1 covers 11 bases. The J segment lost 5 bases and the V segment lost 2 bases, leaving 4 bases of the junction unmatched. The CDR3 sequence is 16 residues long. Looked up from germline, CDR1 is MNHEY and CDR2 is SMNVEV (reference sequence). The DNA for the CDR3 is TGTGCCAGCAGTTTAAAAGGGACAGGGGGTACCGGGGAGCTGTTTTTT. Translation: CASSLKGTGGTGELFF.

The chain has TRBV14 and TRBJ1-3; D is ambiguous. Germline loops: CDR1 SGHDN, CDR2 FVKESK. Deletions cut 0 bases from V and 0 bases from J, with 6 bases between. The length of the CDR3 is 15 residues. The CDR3 nucleotides read TGTGCCAGCAGCCAAGATTTACTCTCTGGAAACACCATATATTTT. It is translated as CASSQDLLSGNTIYF. The whole variable domain, remainder taken from reference TRBV14 and TRBJ1-3, is EAGVTQFPSHSVIEKGQTVTLRCDPISGHDNLYWYRRVMGKEIKFLLHFVKESKQDESGMPNNRFLAERTGGTYSTLKVQPAELEDSGVYFCASSQDLLSGNTIYFGEGSWLTVV.

This chain connects TRBV9 to TRBJ2-3; 9 bases are a match to TRBD1. This CDR3 is built from 16 residues. Germline assignment: CDR1 SGDLS and CDR2 YYNGEE. J gave up 4 bases and V 0 bases, and 6 bases lay outside the gene matches. This chain's CDR3 is CASSVAGTGPPDTQYF. The CDR3 nucleotides read TGTGCCAGCAGCGTAGCCGGGACAGGGCCTCCAGATACGCAGTATTTT.

This chain connects TRBV19 to TRBJ2-7; 8 positions agree with TRBD1. CDR1 and CDR2 from the germline V gene are LNHDA and SQIVND (reference sequence). The CDR3 length is 13 residues. Trimming took 6 bases from V and 5 from J; bases not matched to a gene: 6. The chain's CDR3 is CASRRQGADEQYF. In nucleotides, the CDR3 is TGTGCCAGTAGGCGGCAGGGGGCGGACGAGCAGTACTTC.

The chain has TRBV5-1 and TRBJ2-3; 9 nucleotides match TRBD2. Germline trimming cut 2 bases from V and 1 base from J; bases unmatched to any gene: 5. CDR3 length: 16 amino acids. Germline lookup yields CDR1 SGHRS and CDR2 YFSETQ. The CDR3 sequence is CASSFGLASGTDTQYF. Here the CDR3 DNA reads TGCGCCAGCAGCTTTGGACTAGCGAGCGGCACAGATACGCAGTATTTT.

The V gene is TRBV24-1, the J gene TRBJ1-1; no reliable D call. The germline V and J ends were trimmed by 11 bases and 1 base, with 13 bases remaining between them. Germline V gene data show CDR1 as KGHDR and CDR2 as SFDVKD. The CDR3 totals 13 residues. The CDR3 loop reads CAITNSWNTEAFF. The CDR3 bases are TGTGCCATCACAAACAGCTGGAACACTGAAGCTTTCTTT.

V usage is TRBV12-5 and J usage is TRBJ1-1; D is undetermined. CDR1 is LGHNT, CDR2 FRNRAP, per germline. The CDR3 length is 17 residues. Trimming shortened V by 4 bases and J by 0 bases, and 18 bases separated the two germline ends. CDR3 sequence: CASGSSPGPGVNTEAFF. CDR3 in DNA: TGTGCTAGTGGTTCGTCCCCCGGGCCCGGGGTGAACACTGAAGCTTTCTTT.

The V call is TRBV5-6, the J call TRBJ1-5; 9 bases are shared with TRBD1. V was pared by 4 bases and J by 2 bases, with 4 bases of the junction left unmatched. The CDR3 runs 15 residues. Germline-derived CDR1 and CDR2 are SGHDT and YYEEEE. The CDR3 loop is CASSGQGRRNQPQHF. As DNA, the CDR3 is TGTGCCAGCAGCGGACAGGGGAGGCGCAATCAGCCCCAGCATTTT.

V gene TRBV10-3 combines with J gene TRBJ1-1, with 7 positions matching TRBD1. The germline V gene has CDR1 ENHRY and CDR2 SYGVKD. V shed 5 bases and J 3 bases; nucleotides not matched to a gene: 6. The CDR3 contains 14 residues. CDR3 sequence reads: CAISPTGMDTEAFF. Here the CDR3 DNA reads TGTGCCATCAGTCCGACAGGGATGGACACTGAAGCTTTCTTT.

The gene calls are TRBV6-5 and TRBJ1-6; 8 positions match TRBD1. The ends lost 7 bases at V and 8 bases at J; junction bases unmatched: 4. The CDR3 covers 13 residues. Germline V gene lookup returns CDR1 MNHEY and CDR2 SVGAGI. Here the CDR3 DNA reads TGTGCCAGCATCAGGGGGCTGGATTCACCCCTCCACTTT. It yields the protein CASIRGLDSPLHF.

The chain is built from TRBV2 and TRBJ2-2; no reliable D call. Germline assignment: CDR1 SNHLY and CDR2 FYNNEI. This CDR3 comprises 12 residues. Trimming stripped 7 bases from V and 5 bases from J, with 8 bases between. The CDR3 nucleotides read TGTGCCAGCACCTGGAGAACCGGGGAGCTGTTTTTT. This sequence encodes CASTWRTGELFF.